The sequence of this TCR beta chain was determined in a study of shared clonotypes between healthy human individuals. This clone appeared once. The J segment lost 4 bases and the V segment lost 3 bases, leaving 9 bases of the junction unmatched. The CDR3 totals 15 residues. The V gene's germline CDR1 is SGDLS and CDR2 YYNGEE. Sequencing was performed with immunoSEQ multiplex PCR; in TCRdb, only in-frame clones are kept and a portion is missing. The table lists 2,500,000 or so clones, approximately 94% of them singletons. The sample was naive CD4+ T cells from PBMCs. The subset here: CD45RA+ positively selected. The chain joins TRBV9 to TRBJ1-2; 7 nucleotides agree with TRBD1. The receptor comes from a man younger than 35 in good health. Some clones in this sample may be carry-over from other donors' samples. CDR3 sequence: CASSGQGLGPYGYTF. CDR3 coding DNA: TGTGCCAGCAGCGGACAGGGCCTGGGCCCCTATGGCTACACCTTC.